This T cell receptor (beta chain) is drawn from a study of OX40 agonist ivuxolimab in advanced cancers. Whole-study context: Having had anti-PD-1, anti-PD-L1 or anti-CTLA-4 therapy before was allowed, and approximately 40% had some.

Germline V gives CDR1 MNHEY, CDR2 SMNVEV (reference sequence). CDR3 length equals 15 residues. Trimming took 4 bases from V and 2 from J, leaving 12 bases between them. Sequenced by immunoSEQ multiplex PCR; TCRdb stores in-frame clones only, minus some. This sample has over 55,000 clones, with roughly 90% found just once. This rearrangement joins TRBV27 to TRBJ1-5, with D possibly being TRBD1 (6 bases). The input for sequencing was CD4+ or CD8+ T cells sorted from blood, taken in a trial of the OX40 agonist ivuxolimab. The receptor was derived from an adult with an advanced solid tumor such as melanoma, head and neck, liver or kidney cancer. The CDR3 sequence is CASSSGARGNQPQHF. Written as DNA, the CDR3 is TGTGCCAGCAGTTCGGGGGCGCGGGGCAATCAGCCCCAGCATTTT.